Below, one T cell receptor (beta chain) is given with its context. From the 5' RACE reads, TCRdb lists one entry per CDR3 protein and no DNA. With over 250,000 distinct CDR3 sequences in the sample, the ten largest clones hold 4% to 5%. This sample stems from a study of T cells expressing NK-cell markers. Sequencing used blood T cells: a sorted CD56 or NKG2C T cell subset, CD4+ or CD8+ T cells, or bulk PBMC T cells (not recorded which). The sequence was obtained from a woman aged 18-70 years in good health.

CDR3 region: CASSQDFNEKLFF. The chain couples TRBV4-3 to TRBJ1-4. Germline V gives CDR1 LGHNA, CDR2 YSLEER. The CDR3 is made up of 13 amino acids.